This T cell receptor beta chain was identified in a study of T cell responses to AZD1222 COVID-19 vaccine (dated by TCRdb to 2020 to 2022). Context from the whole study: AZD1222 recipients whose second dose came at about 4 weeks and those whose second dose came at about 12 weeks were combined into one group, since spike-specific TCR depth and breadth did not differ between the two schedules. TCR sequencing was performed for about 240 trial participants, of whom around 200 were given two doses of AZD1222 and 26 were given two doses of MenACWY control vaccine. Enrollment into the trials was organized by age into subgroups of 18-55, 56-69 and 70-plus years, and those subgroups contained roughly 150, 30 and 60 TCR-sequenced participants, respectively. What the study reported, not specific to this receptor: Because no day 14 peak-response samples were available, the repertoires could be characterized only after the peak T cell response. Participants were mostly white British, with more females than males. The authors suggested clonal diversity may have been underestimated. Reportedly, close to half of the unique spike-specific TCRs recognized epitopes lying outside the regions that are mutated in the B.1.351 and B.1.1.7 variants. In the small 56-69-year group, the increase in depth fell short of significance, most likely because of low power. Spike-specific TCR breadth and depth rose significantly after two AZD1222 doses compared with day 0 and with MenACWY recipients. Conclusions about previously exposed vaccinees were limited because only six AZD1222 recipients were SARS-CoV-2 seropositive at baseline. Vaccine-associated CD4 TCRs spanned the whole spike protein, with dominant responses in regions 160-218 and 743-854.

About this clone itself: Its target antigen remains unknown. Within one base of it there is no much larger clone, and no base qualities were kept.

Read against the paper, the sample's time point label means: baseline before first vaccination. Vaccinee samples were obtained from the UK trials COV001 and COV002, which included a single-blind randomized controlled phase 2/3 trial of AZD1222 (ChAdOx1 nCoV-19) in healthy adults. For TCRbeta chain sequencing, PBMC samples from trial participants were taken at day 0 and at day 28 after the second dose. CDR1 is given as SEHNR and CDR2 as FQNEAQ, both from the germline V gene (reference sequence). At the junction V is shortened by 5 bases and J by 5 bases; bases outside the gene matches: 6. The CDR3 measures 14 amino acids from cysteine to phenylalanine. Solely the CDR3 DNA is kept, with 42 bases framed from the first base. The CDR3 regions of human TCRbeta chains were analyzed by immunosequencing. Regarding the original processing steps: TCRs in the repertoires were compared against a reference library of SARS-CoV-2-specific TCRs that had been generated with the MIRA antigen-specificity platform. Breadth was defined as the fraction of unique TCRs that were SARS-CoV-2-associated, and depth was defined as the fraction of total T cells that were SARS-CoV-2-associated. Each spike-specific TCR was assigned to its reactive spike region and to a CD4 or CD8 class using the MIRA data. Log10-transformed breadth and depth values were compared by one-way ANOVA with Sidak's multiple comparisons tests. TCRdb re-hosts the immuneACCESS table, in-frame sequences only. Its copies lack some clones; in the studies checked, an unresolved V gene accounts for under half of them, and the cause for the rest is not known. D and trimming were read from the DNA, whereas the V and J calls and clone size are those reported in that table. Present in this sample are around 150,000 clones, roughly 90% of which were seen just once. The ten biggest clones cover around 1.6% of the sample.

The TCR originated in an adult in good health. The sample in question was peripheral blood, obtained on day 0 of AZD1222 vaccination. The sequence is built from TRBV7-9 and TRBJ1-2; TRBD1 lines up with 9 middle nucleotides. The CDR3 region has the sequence CASSPGQGRYGYTF. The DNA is TGTGCCAGCAGCCCGGGACAGGGTAGATATGGCTACACCTTC.